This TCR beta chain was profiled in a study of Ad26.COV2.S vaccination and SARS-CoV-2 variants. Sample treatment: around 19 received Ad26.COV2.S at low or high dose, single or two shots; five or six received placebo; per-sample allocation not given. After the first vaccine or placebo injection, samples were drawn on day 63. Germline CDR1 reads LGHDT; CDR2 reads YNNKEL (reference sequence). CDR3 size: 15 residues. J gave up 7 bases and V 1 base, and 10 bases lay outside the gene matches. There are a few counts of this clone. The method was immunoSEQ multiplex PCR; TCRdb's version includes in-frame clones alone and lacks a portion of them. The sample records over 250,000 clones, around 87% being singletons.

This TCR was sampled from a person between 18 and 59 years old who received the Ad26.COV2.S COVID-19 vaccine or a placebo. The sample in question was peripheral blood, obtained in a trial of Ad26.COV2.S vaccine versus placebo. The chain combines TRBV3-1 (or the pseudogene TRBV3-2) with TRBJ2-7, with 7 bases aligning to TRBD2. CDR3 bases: TGTGCCAGCAGCCAAGGTGTGGGACCAGCGGGGGAGCAGTACTTC. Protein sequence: CASSQGVGPAGEQYF.